These 25 T cell receptor beta chains originate from one sample sequenced in a study of shared clonotypes between healthy human individuals. Generated by immunoSEQ multiplex PCR, the TCRdb table keeps only in-frame clones and is missing some. The sample holds 950,000 to 1,100,000 clones; 75% are singletons and the top ten take roughly 1.5%. What was sequenced was memory CD4+ T cells sorted from blood. Documented subset: CD45RA-negative fraction. These receptors all come from a man in his late teens or twenties in good health.

The chain is built from TRBV6-6 and TRBJ1-4; D is undetermined. This CDR3 has 13 amino acids. V lost 6 bases, J lost 8 bases, and 13 bases lay in between. CDR1 and CDR2 from the germline V gene are MNHNY and SVGAGI (reference sequence). CDR3 DNA: TGTGCCAGCAGCCTCCTTCCGGGGGAAAAACTGTTTTTT. Translating it yields CASSLLPGEKLFF.

V and J are TRBV5-1 and TRBJ1-6; D gene uncertain. This CDR3 is built from 15 residues. From germline, CDR1 is SGHRS and CDR2 YFSETQ. Deletions cut 4 bases from V and 7 bases from J, with 15 bases between. The CDR3 loop reads CASSPQALGNSPLHF. The CDR3 bases are TGCGCCAGCAGCCCCCAGGCCCTGGGGAATTCACCCCTCCACTTT.

The chain has TRBV28 and TRBJ1-5; TRBD1 might be the D (5 bases). Germline V gene lookup returns CDR1 MDHEN and CDR2 SYDVKM. CDR3 length equals 17 residues. Trimming took off 6 bases at V and 1 base at J, with 19 bases between the two ends. CDR3 sequence: CASSSDGGLPSNQPQHF. CDR3 DNA: TGTGCCAGCAGCTCGGACGGGGGGTTACCGAGCAATCAGCCCCAGCATTTT.

The rearrangement links TRBV4-1 to TRBJ1-3; D might be TRBD1 (6 bases). Looked up from germline, CDR1 is MGHRA and CDR2 is YSYEKL. The CDR3 runs 16 residues. Trimming removed 4 bases at V and 1 base at J, with 14 bases between. CDR3 region: CASSPAGGPSGNTIYF. The CDR3 region has the DNA TGCGCCAGCAGCCCGGCGGGGGGGCCTTCTGGAAACACCATATATTTT.

This clone came up a few times. The rearrangement links TRBV30 to TRBJ2-7; D is unclear. CDR1 is GTSNPN, CDR2 SVGIG, per germline (reference sequence). This CDR3 region has 14 residues. V dropped 0 bases and J dropped 0 bases, with 9 bases sitting between them. CDR3 residues: CAWSVLRSSYEQYF. The CDR3, as DNA: TGTGCCTGGAGTGTTCTGCGGAGCTCCTACGAGCAGTACTTC. Full variable domain (outside the CDR3, taken from reference TRBV30 and TRBJ2-7): SQTIHQWPATLVQPVGSPLSLECTVEGTSNPNLYWYRQAAGRGLQLLFYSVGIGQISSEVPQNLSASRPQDRQFILSSKKLLLSDSGFYLCAWSVLRSSYEQYFGPGTRLTVT.

This rearrangement joins TRBV5-6 to TRBJ1-1; D not resolved. Germline CDR1 SGHDT, CDR2 YYEEEE. The CDR3 consists of 15 residues. The V gene lost 0 bases and the J gene lost 6 bases, with 15 bases spanning the gap. CDR3 residues: CASSLALGTWAEAFF. The CDR3 DNA reads as TGTGCCAGCAGCTTGGCCTTGGGAACTTGGGCTGAAGCTTTCTTT.

This chain links TRBV4-1 with TRBJ2-7, with 8 bases lining up with TRBD1. After removal of 5 bases from V and 3 bases from J, the junction contained 9 bases not matched to a gene. This CDR3 contains 15 residues. Germline assignment: CDR1 MGHRA and CDR2 YSYEKL. For the CDR3, the DNA is TGCGCCAGCAGCTCTCCCGGGACAGGAGGCTACGAGCAGTACTTC. Translating gives CASSSPGTGGYEQYF.

The chain joins TRBV14 to TRBJ2-1; D perhaps matches TRBD2 (6 bases). Trimming left V 3 bases short and J 7 bases short, with 19 bases between. The CDR3 has 16 amino acids. Per germline, CDR1 SGHDN and CDR2 FVKESK. For the CDR3, the DNA is TGTGCCAGCAGCCAGCTGCGGGGAGCGAGTGAGAATGAGCAGTTCTTC. Amino acids: CASSQLRGASENEQFF. Full variable domain (outside the CDR3, taken from reference TRBV14 and TRBJ2-1): EAGVTQFPSHSVIEKGQTVTLRCDPISGHDNLYWYRRVMGKEIKFLLHFVKESKQDESGMPNNRFLAERTGGTYSTLKVQPAELEDSGVYFCASSQLRGASENEQFFGPGTRLTVL.

The rearrangement joins TRBV4-3 to TRBJ2-3; D is unresolved. The V gene lost 1 base and the J gene lost 6 bases, with 17 bases spanning the gap. This CDR3 region has 16 residues. CDR1 is LGHNA and CDR2 is YSLEER in the germline V gene. As DNA, the CDR3 is TGCGCCAGCAGCCAAGGAGTCACATGGCTAGGGGATACGCAGTATTTT. Translation gives CASSQGVTWLGDTQYF.

This clone has just a few counts. Additional DNA sequences in this sample encode the identical CDR3. This rearrangement joins TRBV5-1 to TRBJ2-2, with no clear D. V gave up 0 bases and J gave up 1 base, with 4 bases separating them. The CDR3 is 14 residues long. CDR1 is SGHRS and CDR2 is YFSETQ in the germline V gene. CDR3 DNA sequence: TGCGCCAGCAGCTTGGGGCAGAACACCGGGGAGCTGTTTTTT. This encodes CASSLGQNTGELFF.

In its sample, this clone was seen many times. The chain is built from TRBV6-1 and TRBJ1-1; weak D call: TRBD1 (5 bases). The V gene's germline CDR1 is MNHNS and CDR2 SASEGT. The ends were cut back, 1 base at V and 12 bases at J, with 12 bases in the middle. The CDR3 covers 12 residues. In DNA form, the CDR3 reads TGTGCCAGCAGTGAAGGACGGGGGAGGACTTTCTTT. Translating it yields CASSEGRGRTFF.

The chain carries TRBV7-3 and TRBJ2-1; 9 positions agree with TRBD1. The trim removed 1 base at V and 5 bases at J, leaving 3 bases unmatched. The germline V gene encodes CDR1 SGHTA and CDR2 FQGTGA. The CDR3 length is 15 residues. As DNA, the CDR3 is TGTGCCAGCAGCTTAAAGGGGACAGGGAACAATGAGCAGTTCTTC. Translating gives CASSLKGTGNNEQFF.

The CDR3 region is CASSSITGKDTQYF. DNA of the CDR3: TGTGCCAGCAGCTCAATAACAGGGAAAGATACGCAGTATTTT. V gene TRBV11-2 combines with J gene TRBJ2-3; D perhaps matches TRBD1 (6 bases). The CDR3 is 14 residues long. Per the germline V gene, CDR1 is SGHAT and CDR2 is FQNNGV. Trimming took off 4 bases at V and 5 bases at J, with 13 bases between the two ends. The full variable domain, its missing parts supplied by reference TRBV11-2 and TRBJ2-3, is EAGVAQSPRYKIIEKRQSVAFWCNPISGHATLYWYQQILGQGPKLLIQFQNNGVVDDSQLPKDRFSAERLKGVDSTLKIQPAKLEDSAVYLCASSSITGKDTQYFGPGTRLTVL.

The chain carries TRBV11-2 and TRBJ2-1; TRBD2 agrees at 10 bases. The J segment lost 9 bases and the V segment lost 3 bases, leaving 5 bases of the junction unmatched. The CDR3 spans 14 residues. Germline V gives CDR1 SGHAT, CDR2 FQNNGV. The chain's CDR3 is CASSFTSGMVEQFF. CDR3 DNA: TGTGCCAGCAGCTTCACTAGCGGGATGGTTGAGCAGTTCTTC.

The rearrangement uses TRBV7-2 and TRBJ2-2; D gene ambiguous. The V and J ends lost 1 base and 8 bases respectively, with 11 bases between them. The CDR3 is 14 amino acids. CDR1 and CDR2 (germline): SGHTA, FQGNSA. CDR3 nucleotide sequence: TGTGCCAGCAGCTTAGTTCGGGCGTCGGGGGAGCTGTTTTTT. Encoded protein: CASSLVRASGELFF.

The rearrangement links TRBV5-1 to TRBJ1-2; 11 bases are a match to TRBD1. Per the germline V gene, CDR1 is SGHRS and CDR2 is YFSETQ. The CDR3 is 13 residues long. The trim removed 5 bases at V and 8 bases at J, leaving 5 bases unmatched. The CDR3, as DNA: TGCGCCAGCAGTTCCCGGGACAGGGGGGGCTACACCTTC. Translated: CASSSRDRGGYTF.

This sequence joins TRBV6-1 and TRBJ2-7, with D possibly TRBD1 on 6 matching bases. The germline CDR1 and CDR2 sequences are MNHNS and SASEGT. The CDR3 consists of 14 residues. The germline V and J ends were trimmed by 6 bases and 1 base, with 13 bases remaining between them. CDR3 region: CASRDSLFSYEQYF. The CDR3 DNA reads as TGTGCCAGCAGGGACAGCCTTTTTTCCTACGAGCAGTACTTC.

The chain uses TRBV7-2 and TRBJ2-6; D is unresolved. V shed 0 bases and J shed 13 bases, with 10 bases lying between them. The germline gives CDR1 SGHTA, CDR2 FQGNSA. This CDR3 is built from 13 residues. CDR3 nucleotide sequence: TGTGCCAGCAGCTTAGCCGGTTCTCCTGTCCTGACTTTC. It translates to CASSLAGSPVLTF. The full variable domain, completed using reference TRBV7-2 and TRBJ2-6, is GAGVSQSPSNKVTEKGKDVELRCDPISGHTALYWYRQSLGQGLEFLIYFQGNSAPDKSGLPSDRFSAERTGGSVSTLTIQRTQQEDSAVYLCASSLAGSPVLTFGAGSRLTVL.

The chain joins TRBV5-1 to TRBJ2-4; 11 bases agree with TRBD1. With 3 bases clipped from V and 5 bases from J, the junction kept 22 bases outside the gene matches. The germline V gene has CDR1 SGHRS and CDR2 YFSETQ. The CDR3 consists of 21 residues. The CDR3 DNA reads as TGCGCCAGCAGCTCAGACGAGGACAGGGGGCTGAAGTCGGTTGTGGAAAACATTCAGTACTTC. It specifies CASSSDEDRGLKSVVENIQYF.

This sequence joins TRBV28 and TRBJ1-2; a weak D match, TRBD1 (5 bases). The CDR3 extends over 15 amino acids. Trimming took off 5 bases at V and 1 base at J, with 14 bases between the two ends. The germline gives CDR1 MDHEN, CDR2 SYDVKM. CDR3 region: CASSPPGRINYGYTF. The DNA of the CDR3 is TGTGCCAGCAGTCCCCCGGGACGGATTAACTATGGCTACACCTTC.

In this sample, this clone turned up many times. CDR3 loop: CASSHGGLANTGELFF. The CDR3 nucleotides read TGCGCCAGCAGTCATGGGGGTCTAGCGAACACCGGGGAGCTGTTTTTT. This chain uses TRBV5-1 with TRBJ2-2, with D possibly called TRBD1 or TRBD2 (5 bases each). Germline V gives CDR1 SGHRS, CDR2 YFSETQ. The V end was cut by 5 bases, the J end by 0 bases, with 14 bases between. The CDR3 runs 16 residues. The full variable domain, its missing parts supplied by reference TRBV5-1 and TRBJ2-2, is KAGVTQTPRYLIKTRGQQVTLSCSPISGHRSVSWYQQTPGQGLQFLFEYFSETQRNKGNFPGRFSGRQFSNSRSEMNVSTLELGDSALYLCASSHGGLANTGELFFGEGSRLTVL.

V usage is TRBV7-9 and J usage is TRBJ2-7; D may be TRBD1 or TRBD2 (5 bases each). Looked up from germline, CDR1 is SEHNR and CDR2 is FQNEAQ (reference sequence). The CDR3 runs 16 residues. Trimming took 3 bases from V and 9 from J, leaving 24 bases between them. CDR3 residues: CASSFRRGNLPPRQYF. CDR3 sequence (DNA): TGTGCCAGCAGCTTCCGACGGGGCAACTTACCCCCGCGGCAGTACTTC.

This clone was observed a few times. V and J are TRBV6-1 and TRBJ1-4, with TRBD1 identical over 7 bases. The CDR3 is 14 residues long. The germline CDR1 and CDR2 sequences are MNHNS and SASEGT. V shed 7 bases and J 8 bases; nucleotides not matched to a gene: 10. The CDR3 loop is CASKKQGLWEKLFF. CDR3 bases: TGTGCCAGCAAAAAACAGGGGCTTTGGGAAAAACTGTTTTTT.

The J gene is TRBJ2-7, the V gene TRBV4-3; D is possibly TRBD1 (5 bases). V was pared by 0 bases and J by 6 bases, with 9 bases between. This CDR3 has 13 residues. CDR1 LGHNA and CDR2 YSLEER come from the germline V gene. CDR3: CASSQDFRAEQYF. The CDR3 bases are TGCGCCAGCAGCCAAGATTTCAGGGCCGAGCAGTACTTC.

The chain couples TRBV5-3 to TRBJ2-1, with 13 positions matching TRBD2. TRBV5-3 is sorted into the ORF group, with uncertain function. V was clipped by 0 bases and J by 8 bases; unmatched bases: 5. There are 16 residues in the CDR3. Here the CDR3 DNA reads TGTGCCAGAAGCTTGGGACGGACTAGCGGGGGCGATGAGCAGTTCTTC. Its protein is CARSLGRTSGGDEQFF.